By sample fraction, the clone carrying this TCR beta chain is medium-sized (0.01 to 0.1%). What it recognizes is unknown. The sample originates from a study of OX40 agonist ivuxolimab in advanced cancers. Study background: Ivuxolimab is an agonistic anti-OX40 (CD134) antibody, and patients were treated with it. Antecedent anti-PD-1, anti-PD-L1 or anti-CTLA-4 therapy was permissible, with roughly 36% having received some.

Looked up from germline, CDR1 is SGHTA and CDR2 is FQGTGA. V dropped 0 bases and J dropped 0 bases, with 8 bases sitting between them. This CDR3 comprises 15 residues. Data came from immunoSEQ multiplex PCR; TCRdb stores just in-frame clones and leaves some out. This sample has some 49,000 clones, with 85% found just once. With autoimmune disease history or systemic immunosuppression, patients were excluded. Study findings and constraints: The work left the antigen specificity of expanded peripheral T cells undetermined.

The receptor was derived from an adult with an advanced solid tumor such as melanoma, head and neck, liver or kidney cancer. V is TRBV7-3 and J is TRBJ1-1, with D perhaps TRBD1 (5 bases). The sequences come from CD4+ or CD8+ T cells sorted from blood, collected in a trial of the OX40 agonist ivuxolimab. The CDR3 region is CASSLTRGMNTEAFF. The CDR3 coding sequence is TGTGCCAGCAGCTTAACTCGGGGCATGAACACTGAAGCTTTCTTT.